This T cell receptor (beta chain) came from a study of blood T cell repertoires in COVID-19. Germline V lookup: CDR1 SGHDN, CDR2 FVKESK. Unmatched junction bases numbered 14, after V lost 1 base and J lost 4 bases. The CDR3 has 18 amino acids. Assay: immunoSEQ multiplex PCR; the TCRdb copy retains only in-frame clones and omits some. The sample records 310,000 or so clones, 80% to 90% being singletons. Cohort placement rested on clinical history that participants reported themselves. The recovered donors of Cohort 3 showed two negative PCRs, clearance, or symptom resolution. Material for sequencing was PBMCs or T cells enriched from blood (not recorded which). This TCR came from a woman aged 18-30 years who had recovered from COVID-19. The gene calls are TRBV14 and TRBJ2-7; 9 bases map to TRBD1. The CDR3 is CASSQVGPRDRDLYEQYF. CDR3 bases: TGTGCCAGCAGCCAAGTTGGACCGAGGGACAGGGATTTATACGAGCAGTACTTC.